Presented here are 25 T cell receptor beta chains from one specimen sequenced in a study of shared clonotypes between healthy human individuals. Positive CCR7 selection of CD45RO-negative cells yielded the naive CD8 cells, and terminally differentiated effector memory CD45RA+ cells were excluded. Clones were read by immunoSEQ multiplex PCR, and TCRdb kept only the in-frame ones, dropping some. The data show about 2 million clones, approximately 95% seen once. Sequenced material: naive CD8+ T cells sorted from blood. These TCRs come from a man aged 18 to 30 in good health.

The CDR3 sequence is CASSIFWTEEAFF. Here the CDR3 DNA reads TGTGCCAGTAGTATATTCTGGACAGAAGAAGCTTTCTTT. The chain combines TRBV19 with TRBJ1-1, with D possibly being TRBD1 (6 bases). The CDR3 is made up of 13 amino acids. The V gene's germline CDR1 is LNHDA and CDR2 SQIVND (reference sequence). V was shortened by 2 bases and J by 8 bases, with 12 bases between the two germline ends.

The V and J genes are TRBV27 and TRBJ1-6, with 9 bases lining up with TRBD1. V dropped 3 bases and J dropped 0; count of bases not matched to a gene: 9. The germline V gene encodes CDR1 MNHEY and CDR2 SMNVEV (reference sequence). The CDR3 totals 19 residues. The CDR3 DNA sequence: TGTGCCAGCAGTTTCCGACCGGGACAGGGAAGCTCCTATAATTCACCCCTCCACTTT. Its protein product is CASSFRPGQGSSYNSPLHF.

This clone was seen only once. The V gene is TRBV19, the J gene TRBJ1-6; D remains unclear. Trimming shortened V by 0 bases and J by 14 bases, and 8 bases separated the two germline ends. The V gene's germline CDR1 is LNHDA and CDR2 SQIVND (reference sequence). The CDR3 contains 12 residues. DNA of the CDR3: TGTGCCAGTAGTATAGAAGGCATATCCCTCCACTTT. Protein: CASSIEGISLHF.

The rearrangement uses TRBV4-3 and TRBJ2-1; the match to TRBD2 covers 12 bases. In germline, CDR1 is LGHNA, CDR2 YSLEER. This CDR3 is built from 16 residues. V gave up 0 bases and J gave up 10 bases; unmatched junction bases: 7. The CDR3 bases are TGCGCCAGCAGCCAAGATCAGGGGACTAGCGGGTGGGAGCAGTTCTTC. This gives the protein CASSQDQGTSGWEQFF.

The chain has TRBV7-9 and TRBJ1-1; TRBD1 might be the D (5 bases). Germline CDR1 is SEHNR and CDR2 is FQNEAQ (reference sequence). The ends were cut back, 1 base at V and 4 bases at J, with 13 bases in the middle. The length of the CDR3 is 15 residues. Here the CDR3 DNA reads TGTGCCAGCAGCTTAGATTGGGGGGAAGGCACTGAAGCTTTCTTT. Translated, it gives CASSLDWGEGTEAFF.

This chain connects TRBV7-2 to TRBJ1-1; D unresolved. The V gene lost 3 bases and the J gene lost 3 bases, with 11 bases spanning the gap. This CDR3 is built from 14 residues. Germline CDR1 reads SGHTA; CDR2 reads FQGNSA. The CDR3 sequence is CASSFPPEDTEAFF. In nucleotides, the CDR3 is TGTGCCAGCAGCTTCCCGCCAGAAGACACTGAAGCTTTCTTT.

The sample holds one count of this clone. The chain combines TRBV6-5 with TRBJ2-2, with D perhaps matching TRBD2 (5 bases). Trimming left V 3 bases short and J 3 bases short, with 11 bases between. Germline CDR1 is MNHEY and CDR2 is SVGAGI. The CDR3 is 15 residues long. CDR3 nucleotide sequence: TGTGCCAGCAGTTATCTGGAGGCGCACACCGGGGAGCTGTTTTTT. Residues: CASSYLEAHTGELFF.

This chain links TRBV13 with TRBJ2-7; TRBD1 might be the D (5 bases). The V end was cut by 4 bases, the J end by 5 bases, with 12 bases between. Looked up from germline, CDR1 is PRHDT and CDR2 is FYEKMQ (reference sequence). The CDR3 runs 13 residues. The CDR3: CASSSFDSNEQYF. The CDR3 coding sequence is TGTGCCAGCAGCTCCTTTGACAGCAACGAGCAGTACTTC.

This chain joins TRBV29-1 and TRBJ2-1; TRBD2 aligns across 7 bases. This CDR3 spans 16 amino acids. The V and J ends lost 0 bases and 7 bases, in that order; junction bases with no gene match: 12. Per the germline V gene, CDR1 is SQVTM and CDR2 is ANQGSEA. The CDR3 DNA is TGCAGCGTTGAAGATCTTTGGGAGGGCAAAAGGAATGAGCAGTTCTTC. This encodes CSVEDLWEGKRNEQFF.

The rearrangement joins TRBV2 to TRBJ1-5; TRBD1 matches at 7 bases. The V gene's germline CDR1 is SNHLY and CDR2 FYNNEI. J gave up 3 bases and V 6 bases, and 8 bases lay outside the gene matches. The CDR3 contains 15 residues. CDR3 protein: CASSDGQVLNQPQHF. Written as DNA, the CDR3 is TGTGCCAGCAGCGATGGACAGGTTCTCAATCAGCCCCAGCATTTT.

This clone is a singleton in its sample. The chain employs TRBV19 and TRBJ2-1; 8 nucleotides agree with TRBD2. The V and J ends lost 7 bases and 5 bases, in that order; junction bases with no gene match: 7. The CDR3 is 14 residues long. Germline-derived CDR1 and CDR2 are LNHDA and SQIVND (reference sequence). The chain's CDR3 is CASMAAGANNEQFF. For the CDR3, the DNA is TGTGCCAGTATGGCAGCGGGGGCAAACAATGAGCAGTTCTTC.

This chain links TRBV5-6 with TRBJ2-7; maybe TRBD2 (6 bases). The length of the CDR3 is 15 residues. Trimming removed 3 bases from V and 7 bases from J, with 20 bases in between. Germline V lookup: CDR1 SGHDT, CDR2 YYEEEE. CDR3 DNA sequence: TGTGCCAGCAGCTACCTATCGGCAGGACTATGGGAGCAGTACTTC. This codes for CASSYLSAGLWEQYF.

This rearrangement joins TRBV7-6 to TRBJ2-5; D might be TRBD1 (7 bases). The V end was cut by 6 bases, the J end by 7 bases, with 21 bases between. The CDR3 runs 15 residues. The germline CDR1 and CDR2 sequences are SGHVS and FNYEAQ. Here the CDR3 DNA reads TGTGCCAGCAGGGATGGGACAGCCCTGGGGGGGACCCAGTACTTC. Its translation is CASRDGTALGGTQYF.

The chain couples TRBV27 to TRBJ2-7; 9 positions agree with TRBD1. CDR3 length: 15 amino acids. Trimming took 8 bases from V and 3 from J; bases not matched to a gene: 11. The germline CDR1 and CDR2 sequences are MNHEY and SMNVEV (reference sequence). CDR3 amino acids: CASRTTGTGLYEQYF. CDR3 coding DNA: TGTGCCAGCCGAACGACCGGGACAGGGCTCTACGAGCAGTACTTC.

J is TRBJ2-3 and V is TRBV28, with TRBD2 matching 11 bases. Germline lookup yields CDR1 MDHEN and CDR2 SYDVKM. Trimming took 6 bases from V and 4 from J; bases not matched to a gene: 9. This CDR3 comprises 16 residues. The CDR3: CASRKRLAGFADTQYF. In DNA form, the CDR3 reads TGTGCCAGCAGAAAAAGACTAGCGGGATTTGCAGATACGCAGTATTTT.

Remarks on this clone: The same CDR3 can be traced to other DNA sequences in this sample. The chain is built from TRBV5-6 and TRBJ2-7; tentatively, D is TRBD1 or TRBD2 (5 bases each). The CDR3 consists of 12 residues. CDR1 is SGHDT, CDR2 YYEEEE, per germline. Trimming pared 1 base from V and 6 bases from J, leaving 8 bases between. The CDR3 region is CASSLLGVEQYF. The CDR3 nucleotides read TGTGCCAGCAGCTTGCTGGGGGTCGAGCAGTACTTC.

The chain is built from TRBV6-1 and TRBJ2-4; 10 bases line up with TRBD2. Per germline, CDR1 MNHNS and CDR2 SASEGT. The CDR3 extends over 15 amino acids. The trim removed 3 bases at V and 10 bases at J, leaving 9 bases unmatched. The DNA for the CDR3 is TGTGCCAGCAGTGATGTAGGGCTAGCGGGGGATATTCAGTACTTC. This encodes CASSDVGLAGDIQYF.

On this clone: As the CDR3 is not closed by the conserved phenylalanine or tryptophan, this likely results from a read error. It is unclear where the CDR3 begins or ends on the DNA, so no DNA is shown, and the CDR3 is as TCRdb lists it. V usage is TRBV7-4 and J usage is TRBJ2-7; the table's D call, TRBD2, was not checked against the DNA. The CDR3 has 8 amino acids, counting both end residues. CDR1 is SGHVT and CDR2 is SQSDAQ in the germline V gene. CDR3 amino acids: CASSLYVL.

The V and J genes are TRBV6-5 and TRBJ1-6; 8 positions match TRBD1. The CDR3 is made up of 14 amino acids. Looked up from germline, CDR1 is MNHEY and CDR2 is SVGAGI. Germline trimming cut 6 bases from V and 9 bases from J; bases unmatched to any gene: 7. The CDR3 loop is CASSPGQGSSPLHF. The CDR3 DNA reads as TGTGCCAGCAGCCCAGGACAGGGAAGTTCACCCCTCCACTTT.

This clone was observed once. Other nucleotide sequences from this sample produce the same CDR3. This sequence joins TRBV7-9 and TRBJ2-2, with 13 bases aligning to TRBD2. Trimming at V came to 5 bases and at J to 4 bases, leaving 4 bases not matched to a gene. The CDR3 totals 16 residues. CDR1 and CDR2 (germline): SEHNR, FQNEAQ (reference sequence). CDR3 sequence reads: CASSPRLAGGTGELFF. The CDR3 DNA sequence: TGTGCCAGCAGCCCCCGACTAGCGGGGGGCACCGGGGAGCTGTTTTTT.

This sequence joins TRBV6-1 and TRBJ2-3; the D is unclear. The germline CDR1 and CDR2 sequences are MNHNS and SASEGT. The V end lost 7 bases, the J end lost 0 bases, and 14 bases lay between the germline ends. The CDR3 sequence is 15 residues long. The CDR3, as DNA: TGTGCCAGCATGTTCGGGCTTCTCAGCACAGATACGCAGTATTTT. It specifies CASMFGLLSTDTQYF.

The chain couples TRBV7-2 to TRBJ2-7; D perhaps matches TRBD1 (6 bases). Between the trimmed V and J ends, which lost 5 bases and 5 bases, there was a span of 19 bases. The CDR3 length is 15 residues. CDR1 and CDR2 from the germline V gene are SGHTA and FQGNSA. The CDR3: CASSPGLGAKHEQYF. The CDR3, as DNA: TGTGCCAGCAGCCCGGGGTTGGGGGCCAAGCACGAGCAGTACTTC.

CDR3 amino acids: CASSHSGGSTDTQYF. The CDR3 DNA reads TGTGCCAGCAGCCATAGCGGCGGAAGCACAGATACGCAGTATTTT. The chain links TRBV13 to TRBJ2-3, with D maybe TRBD2 (6 bases). Trimming removed 5 bases at V and 0 bases at J, with 12 bases between. Germline V gene lookup returns CDR1 PRHDT and CDR2 FYEKMQ (reference sequence). This CDR3 is 15 amino acids long.

This chain uses TRBV6-6 with TRBJ2-3; 10 bases map to TRBD2. Germline CDR1 is MNHNY and CDR2 is SVGAGI (reference sequence). Trimming cost V 5 bases and J 8 bases; bases outside gene matches: 7. There are 14 residues in the CDR3. Here the CDR3 reads CASSRWASGSTQYF. As DNA, the CDR3 is TGTGCCAGCAGTAGGTGGGCTAGCGGGAGTACGCAGTATTTT.

The chain has TRBV4-3 and TRBJ2-1, with 12 bases matching TRBD2. With V trimmed by 1 base and J by 0 bases, 16 bases remained unmatched. The CDR3 has 22 amino acids. Per germline, CDR1 LGHNA and CDR2 YSLEER. CDR3: CASSQGLAGVPTYLSSYNEQFF. The CDR3 DNA is TGCGCCAGCAGCCAAGGACTAGCGGGAGTCCCGACCTACCTCAGCTCCTACAATGAGCAGTTCTTC.